These 8 T cell receptor beta chains came from one sample sequenced in a study of response to subunit inactivated influenza vaccine. TCRdb redid the calling of the RT-PCR reads with MiXCR, one entry per CDR3 protein. The sample contains about 150,000 distinct CDR3 sequences, about 10% of which appear only once. The sample consisted of CD8+ T cells sorted from PBMCs, taken around 25 months after vaccination. These TCRs come from a man aged 50-75 years who received an inactivated influenza vaccine.

This clonotype was observed a handful of times. The gene calls are TRBV4-3 and TRBJ2-5, with D perhaps TRBD2 (5 bases). This CDR3 is built from 14 residues. Looked up from germline, CDR1 is LGHNA and CDR2 is YSLEER. V was trimmed by 0 bases and J by 5 bases, leaving 10 bases between them. The CDR3: CASSQDKGSETQYF. CDR3 nucleotide sequence: TGCGCCAGCAGCCAAGATAAAGGGAGCGAGACCCAGTACTTC.

The sample holds a few counts of this clonotype. The J gene is TRBJ2-7, the V gene TRBV7-6; a weak D match, TRBD1 (7 bases). The germline V and J ends were trimmed by 0 bases and 4 bases, with 10 bases remaining between them. Germline V CDR1 and CDR2: SGHVS, FNYEAQ. CDR3 size: 14 residues. As DNA, the CDR3 is TGTGCCAGCAGCTTAGCTGCAGGGGGGTACGAGCAGTACTTC. Translated: CASSLAAGGYEQYF.

This clonotype was detected many times. This rearrangement joins TRBV12-3 or TRBV12-4 to TRBJ2-1; perhaps TRBD1 as D (6 bases). V lost 6 bases and J lost 0, with 12 bases in between. There are 15 residues in the CDR3. The CDR3 nucleotides read TGTGCCAGCAGAGACAGGTCCGCCTCCTACAATGAGCAGTTCTTC. It translates to CASRDRSASYNEQFF.

Ten or more counts support this clonotype. The chain links TRBV5-6 to TRBJ2-2; D gene ambiguous. This CDR3 has 14 amino acids. Trimming stripped 0 bases from V and 2 bases from J, with 5 bases between. From germline, CDR1 is SGHDT and CDR2 YYEEEE. The CDR3 is CASSLGLNTGELFF. CDR3 DNA: TGTGCCAGCAGCTTGGGACTTAACACCGGGGAGCTGTTTTTT.

The sample holds many counts of this clonotype. The J gene is TRBJ2-7, the V gene TRBV10-3; D tentatively reads TRBD1 or TRBD2 (6 bases each). The CDR3 consists of 15 residues. Germline V CDR1 and CDR2: ENHRY, SYGVKD. Trimming took 3 bases from V and 1 from J, leaving 13 bases between them. This CDR3 is CAISDPGAKSYEQYF. In DNA form, the CDR3 reads TGTGCCATCAGTGACCCGGGGGCGAAATCCTACGAGCAGTACTTC.

V is TRBV9 and J is TRBJ2-3; D might be TRBD1 (5 bases). This CDR3 is built from 15 residues. V was shortened by 3 bases and J by 2 bases, with 13 bases between the two germline ends. Germline V gene sequence: CDR1 SGDLS, CDR2 YYNGEE. CDR3 sequence: CASSADSTDTDTQYF. The CDR3 region has the DNA TGTGCCAGCAGCGCAGACTCGACAGACACAGATACGCAGTATTTT.

CDR3 loop: CASSVELAGEQFF. The CDR3 DNA is TGTGCCAGCAGCGTCGAACTAGCGGGCGAGCAGTTCTTC. The gene calls are TRBV27 and TRBJ2-1; TRBD2 matches at 9 bases. From germline, CDR1 is MNHEY and CDR2 SMNVEV (reference sequence). CDR3 size: 13 residues. The junction had 7 bases not matched to a gene; V was cut back by 6 bases and J by 10 bases.

For the CDR3, the DNA is TGTGCCAGCAGTCGAACTTGGGGCGAGCAGTACTTC. Translating it yields CASSRTWGEQYF. The chain links TRBV12-3 or TRBV12-4 to TRBJ2-7; D ambiguous. Trimming left V 5 bases short and J 6 bases short, with 11 bases between. The CDR3 loop spans 12 amino acids.